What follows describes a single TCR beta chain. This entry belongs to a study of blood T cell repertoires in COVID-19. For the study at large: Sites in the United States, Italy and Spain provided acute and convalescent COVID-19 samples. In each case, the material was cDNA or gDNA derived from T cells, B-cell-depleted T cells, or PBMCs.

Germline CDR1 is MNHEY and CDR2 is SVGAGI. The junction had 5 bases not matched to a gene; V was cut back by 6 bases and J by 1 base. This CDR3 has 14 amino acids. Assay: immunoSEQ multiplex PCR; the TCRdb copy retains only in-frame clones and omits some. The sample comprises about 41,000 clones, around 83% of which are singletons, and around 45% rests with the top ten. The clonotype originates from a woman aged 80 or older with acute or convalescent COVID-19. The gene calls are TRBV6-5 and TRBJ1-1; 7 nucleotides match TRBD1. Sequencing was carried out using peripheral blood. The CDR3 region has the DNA TGTGCCAGCAGCCAGGGACAGCCGAACACTGAAGCTTTCTTT. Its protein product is CASSQGQPNTEAFF.